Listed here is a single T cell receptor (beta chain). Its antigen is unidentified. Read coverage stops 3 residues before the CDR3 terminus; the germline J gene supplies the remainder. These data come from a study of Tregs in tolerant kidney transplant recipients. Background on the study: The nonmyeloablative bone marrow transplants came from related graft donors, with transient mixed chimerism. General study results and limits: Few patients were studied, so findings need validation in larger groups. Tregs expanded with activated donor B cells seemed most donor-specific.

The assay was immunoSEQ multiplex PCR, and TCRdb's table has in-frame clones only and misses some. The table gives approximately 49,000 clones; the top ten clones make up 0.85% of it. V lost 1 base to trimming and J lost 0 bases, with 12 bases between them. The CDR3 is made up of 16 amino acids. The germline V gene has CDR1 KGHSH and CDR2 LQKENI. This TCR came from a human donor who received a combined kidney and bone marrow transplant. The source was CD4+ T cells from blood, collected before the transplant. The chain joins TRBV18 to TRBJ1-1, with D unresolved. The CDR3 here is CASSPRTRTMNTEAFF. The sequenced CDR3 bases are TGTGCCAGCTCACCACGGACTCGTACTATGAACACTGAA.